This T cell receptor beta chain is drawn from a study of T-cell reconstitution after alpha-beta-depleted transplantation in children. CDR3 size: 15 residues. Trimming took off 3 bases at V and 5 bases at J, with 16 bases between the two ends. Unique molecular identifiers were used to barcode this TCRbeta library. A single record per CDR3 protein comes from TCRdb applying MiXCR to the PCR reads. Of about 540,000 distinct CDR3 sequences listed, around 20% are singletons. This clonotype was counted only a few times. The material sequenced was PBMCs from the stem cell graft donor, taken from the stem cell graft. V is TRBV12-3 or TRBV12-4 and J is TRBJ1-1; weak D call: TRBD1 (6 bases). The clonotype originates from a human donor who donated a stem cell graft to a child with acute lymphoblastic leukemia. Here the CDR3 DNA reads TGTGCCAGCAGTTTCTACAGGGAGGGGAGAACTGAAGCTTTCTTT. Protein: CASSFYREGRTEAFF.